This T cell receptor (beta chain) was identified during a study of prognosis after radiotherapy for stage I lung cancer. The CDR3 contains 14 residues. CDR1 is DFQATT, CDR2 SNEGSKA, per germline (reference sequence). Genomic DNA was subjected to two-round multiplex PCR for amplification of TCR beta CDR3. First-round PCR employed TRBV- and TRBJ-specific primers for each gene. From the multiplex PCR reads, TCRdb called clonotypes with MiXCR, one entry per CDR3 protein. The sample lists fewer than 40,000 distinct CDR3 sequences, roughly two fifths seen once, with about 16% in the top ten. In regard to this clonotype: This likely traces to a read error, being one base from a far larger clone.

This chain uses TRBV20-1 with TRBJ2-4; perhaps TRBD2 as D (5 bases). The J call may be faulty, since TRBJ2-7 better matches the DNA end. The sequences come from PBMCs, collected before or after stereotactic body radiation therapy (not recorded which). This sequence originates from a donor over 45 with non-small cell lung cancer. The DNA for the CDR3 is TGCAGTGCTAGATACCGACGGAGGCACTACGAGCAGTACTTC. Protein sequence: CSARYRRRHYEQYF.